This T cell receptor (beta chain) was sequenced during a study of identical twins. The CDR3 runs to 16 residues. Between the trimmed V and J ends, which lost 0 bases and 1 base, there was a span of 10 bases. Germline assignment: CDR1 LNHNV and CDR2 YYDKDF (reference sequence). The study's findings and limits: Weaker excess sharing between twins was seen in beta out-of-frame sequences. Carriage of fewer insertions was seen in abundant cord blood beta clonotypes, whereas memory repertoires showed none.

Healthy Caucasian donors formed the entire cohort. Concerning this clonotype: What it binds is unknown.

TCRdb reprocessed the 5' RACE reads with MiXCR, giving one entry per CDR3 protein. The sample includes approximately 490,000 distinct CDR3 sequences, 20% to 25% seen only once; the top ten take around 0.5%. In addition, the sample was reused for a study of yellow fever vaccine responses in identical twins. That report notes: Twins reportedly showed a vaccine T cell response that seemed partly convergent and partly personalized.

Sequencing used CD4+ T cells sorted from blood. This rearrangement joins TRBV15 to TRBJ1-5, with a possible D match to TRBD1 (5 bases). The sequence was obtained from a woman aged 18-29 years in good health. The CDR3 DNA reads as TGTGCCACCAGCAGAGATCGGGGGGTAAGCAATCAGCCCCAGCATTTT. Amino acids: CATSRDRGVSNQPQHF.